One T cell receptor beta chain is described in this entry. The germline V gene encodes CDR1 MDHEN and CDR2 SYDVKM. Trimming took 2 bases from V and 7 from J; bases not matched to a gene: 11. The CDR3 loop spans 17 amino acids. This sample is drawn from a study of blood T cell repertoires in COVID-19. Study background: From T cells, B-cell-depleted T cells, or PBMCs came the material, which was cDNA or gDNA.

Profiled with immunoSEQ multiplex PCR; TCRdb holds only in-frame clones, not every one. The table has about 58,000 clones, over 75% seen once. The sequence came from a man aged 35-49 years with active COVID-19. The chain employs TRBV28 and TRBJ1-5; 10 bases align to TRBD1. The specimen sequenced was peripheral blood. CDR3: CASSLGAGTGAGQPQHF. DNA of the CDR3: TGTGCCAGCAGTTTAGGAGCCGGGACAGGGGCGGGACAGCCCCAGCATTTT.